The entry below describes one TCR beta chain. The sample belongs to a study of T-cell reconstitution after alpha-beta-depleted transplantation in children. The TCRbeta library was prepared with unique molecular identifiers. A single record per CDR3 protein comes from TCRdb applying MiXCR to the PCR reads. The sample includes hundreds of thousands of distinct CDR3 sequences, roughly a sixth of them seen just once. CDR1 and CDR2 (germline): MGHDK, SYGVNS. V lost 4 bases and J 4 bases, leaving 10 bases between the germline ends. There are 13 residues in the CDR3. This sequence joins TRBV25-1 and TRBJ1-1; TRBD1 is a possible D gene (6 bases). The clonotype was recovered from a male patient between 2 and 10 years old who had a stem cell transplant for acute lymphoblastic leukemia, so the T cells may come from the graft donor. Sequences were derived from PBMCs, mostly from graft donor cells, sampled 360 days after TCRalphabeta/CD19-depleted stem cell transplant. In nucleotides, the CDR3 is TGTGCCAGCAGTGCTGGGGGCATCACTGAAGCTTTCTTT. Translating it yields CASSAGGITEAFF.